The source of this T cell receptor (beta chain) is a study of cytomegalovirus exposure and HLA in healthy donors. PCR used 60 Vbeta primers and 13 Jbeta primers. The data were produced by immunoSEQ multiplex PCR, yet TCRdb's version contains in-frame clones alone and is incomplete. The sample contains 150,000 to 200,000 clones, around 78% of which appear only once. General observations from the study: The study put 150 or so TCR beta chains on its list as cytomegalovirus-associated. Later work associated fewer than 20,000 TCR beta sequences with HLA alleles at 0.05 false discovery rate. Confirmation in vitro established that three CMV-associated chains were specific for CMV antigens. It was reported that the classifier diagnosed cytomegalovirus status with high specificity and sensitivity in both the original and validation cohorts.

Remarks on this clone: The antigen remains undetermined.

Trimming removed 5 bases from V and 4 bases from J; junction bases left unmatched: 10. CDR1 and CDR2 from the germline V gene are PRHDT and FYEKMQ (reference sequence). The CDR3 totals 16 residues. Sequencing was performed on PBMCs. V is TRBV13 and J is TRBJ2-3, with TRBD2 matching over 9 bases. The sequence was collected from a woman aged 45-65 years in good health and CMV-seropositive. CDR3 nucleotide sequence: TGTGCCAGCAGCCCCAGCGGGAGGCCGTGGGCAGATACGCAGTATTTT. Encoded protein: CASSPSGRPWADTQYF.